This paragraph reports one T cell receptor beta chain. The data derive from a study of blood T cell repertoires in COVID-19. Some clones are missing from TCRdb's copy, which holds only in-frame ones; the method was immunoSEQ multiplex PCR. The table lists 200,000 to 300,000 clones, approximately 80% of them singletons, with about 4.5% in the top ten. The CDR3 spans 17 residues. Trimming took off 4 bases at V and 0 bases at J, with 17 bases between the two ends. The chain is built from TRBV5-7 and TRBJ2-4; TRBD1 might be the D (5 bases). TRBV5-7 qualifies as an ORF whose function is uncertain. Material: peripheral blood. The receptor's source is a woman between 70 and 85 years old with acute or convalescent COVID-19. The CDR3 coding sequence is TGTGCCAGCAGCCCGCTGCAGGGATTACTAGCCAAAAACATTCAGTACTTC. Amino acid sequence: CASSPLQGLLAKNIQYF.